This passage covers 31 T cell receptor beta chains from one sample sequenced in a study of CD8+ T cells in alopecia areata. Pooled cutaneous lymph node cells were sorted using CD4, CD8alpha, NKG2D, NKG2ACE and other markers. Following extraction, RNA underwent reverse transcription to cDNA, which served as the sequencing template. The data were produced by immunoSEQ multiplex PCR, yet TCRdb's version contains in-frame clones alone and is incomplete. Singletons are absent from the sample, which has more than 250,000 clones. The sequenced material came from CD4+ T cells sorted from a lymph node. The receptors originated from a C3H/HeJ mouse with alopecia areata. Strain MHC haplotype: H2-k.

A note on this clone: Each gene name is a mouse one. The read finishes 4 residues shy of the CDR3 end, and the germline J gene is used to complete it. This sequence joins TRBV13-1 and TRBJ1-1; 8 bases are shared with TRBD1. Germline-derived CDR1 and CDR2 are NSHNY and SYGAGN. This CDR3 is 13 amino acids long. The CDR3 is CASSRRGQEEVFF. The CDR3 DNA, read in part, is TGTGCCAGCAGTCGTCGGGGACAGGAA.

This clone was picked up a small number of times. Genes here carry mouse names. The read ends 4 residues early relative to the CDR3; the germline J gene fills the gap. Other DNA sequences in the sample encode the same CDR3. V is TRBV19 and J is TRBJ2-2; no clear D. The CDR3 consists of 15 residues. Trimming stripped 2 bases from V and 0 bases from J, with 8 bases between. Germline assignment: CDR1 FNHDT and CDR2 SITEND (reference sequence). CDR3 DNA, as far as it was read: TGTGCCAGCAGTATCCCAACAGCAAACACCGGG. This gives the protein CASSIPTANTG. The full CDR3 sequence reads CASSIPTANTGQLYF.

This clone was counted between two and nine times. The listed genes are named as in mouse. The read falls 4 residues short of the CDR3 end, and the missing part is taken from the germline J gene. The chain combines TRBV19 with TRBJ2-4; 11 bases map to TRBD2. This CDR3 spans 18 amino acids. Germline V CDR1 and CDR2: FNHDT, SITEND (reference sequence). The ends lost 2 bases at V and 2 bases at J; junction bases unmatched: 10. The CDR3: CASSIPPGTGGLQNTLYF. The sequenced CDR3 bases are TGTGCCAGCAGTATCCCCCCCGGGACTGGGGGACTTCAAAAC.

About this clone itself: Germline and genes: mouse. The read ends 4 residues shy of where the CDR3 ends; the end is completed using the germline J gene. The J gene is TRBJ1-2, the V gene TRBV13-2, with unresolved D. This CDR3 contains 14 residues. V was cut by 0 bases and J by 2 bases, with 8 bases left in between. Germline-derived CDR1 and CDR2 are NNHNN and SYGAGS (reference sequence). CDR3: CASGDAARNSDYTF. Incomplete CDR3 DNA: TGTGCCAGCGGTGATGCGGCCAGGAACTCC.

This clone was observed a handful of times. Germline and genes here are mouse. The read ends 4 residues shy of where the CDR3 ends; the end is completed using the germline J gene. The sample contains more than one DNA sequence encoding this CDR3. V usage is TRBV17 and J usage is TRBJ2-4, with 7 bases fitting TRBD2. Germline-derived CDR1 and CDR2 are MNHDT and YYDKIL. The CDR3 spans 15 residues. V trimming: 2 bases; J trimming: 1 base; junction bases outside the gene matches: 3. The CDR3 sequence is CASSRRLGGQNTLYF. Incomplete CDR3 DNA: TGTGCTAGCAGTAGACGACTGGGAGGTCAAAAC.

With respect to this clone: Genes here carry mouse names. Coverage ceases 4 residues before the CDR3 finishes, and the germline J gene fills in the end. The V gene is TRBV19, the J gene TRBJ2-7, with 7 nucleotides matching TRBD1. CDR3 length: 15 amino acids. V trimming: 4 bases; J trimming: 0 bases; junction bases outside the gene matches: 7. The V gene's germline CDR1 is FNHDT and CDR2 SITEND (reference sequence). Incomplete CDR3 DNA: TGTGCCAGCAGTTCGACAGGGAGGAGCTCCTAT. Its protein is CASSSTGRSSY. The entire CDR3 protein reads CASSSTGRSSYEQYF.

With regard to this clone: Gene names are mouse gene names. The read comes to an end 4 residues before the CDR3 does, leaving the germline J gene to fill in the end. This sequence joins TRBV4 and TRBJ2-4; D possibly corresponds to TRBD1 (5 bases). This CDR3 region has 14 residues. Germline V gives CDR1 LGHDT, CDR2 YNNKQL (reference sequence). V was pared by 5 bases and J by 3 bases, with 12 bases between. The covered CDR3 bases are TGTGCCAGCAGCCTCAGGGCAGGCCAAAAC. Protein sequence: CASSLRAGQN. The whole CDR3 region reads CASSLRAGQNTLYF.

Regarding this clone: Mouse names are used for the genes. CDR3 amino acids: CASSQDRLGDTGQLYF. CDR3 DNA (partial): TGTGCCAGCAGCCAAGATAGGCTGGGAGACACCGGG. The chain carries TRBV5 and TRBJ2-2, with TRBD2 as a possible D gene (5 bases). With the read ending 4 residues before the CDR3 end, the germline J gene is used to fill in that end. The germline V gene has CDR1 LGHNA and CDR2 YNLKQL (reference sequence). CDR3 length: 16 residues. The V gene lost 0 bases and the J gene lost 3 bases, with 11 bases spanning the gap.

As concerns this clone: These gene names are mouse names. The sequence runs out 4 residues before the end of the CDR3; the remainder is reconstructed from the germline J gene. Different DNA sequences within this sample yield the same CDR3. The V call is TRBV1, the J call TRBJ2-1; 13 nucleotides match TRBD2. Germline V gene data show CDR1 as NSQYPW and CDR2 as LRSPGD (reference sequence). This CDR3 comprises 16 residues. Here the CDR3 reads CTCSAGTGGARAEQFF. The part of the CDR3 DNA that was read is TGCACCTGCAGTGCAGGGACTGGGGGGGCGCGAGCT.

In regard to this clone: Gene names refer to mouse genes. The sequence runs out 4 residues before the end of the CDR3; the remainder is reconstructed from the germline J gene. This sample includes further DNA sequences coding for the same CDR3. The chain employs TRBV31 and TRBJ2-5, with TRBD1 as a possible D gene (7 bases). The ends were cut back, 1 base at V and 2 bases at J, with 7 bases in the middle. CDR3 length equals 13 residues. CDR1 is GKSSPN and CDR2 is SITVG in the germline V gene. CDR3 amino acids: CAWSQGAQDTQYF. The covered CDR3 bases are TGTGCCTGGAGTCAGGGGGCCCAAGAC.

As to this clone: Gene names denote mouse genes. The CDR3 end falls 3 residues outside the read, so it is completed with the germline J gene. The chain combines TRBV13-3 with TRBJ1-6; 7 nucleotides align to TRBD1. TRBJ1-6 is an open reading frame, and its role is uncertain. This CDR3 has 14 amino acids. V shed 5 bases and J 3 bases; nucleotides not matched to a gene: 2. The germline V gene has CDR1 NNHDY and CDR2 SYVADS. CDR3 amino acids: CASRGQFYNSPLYF. CDR3 DNA (partial): TGTGCCAGCAGGGGACAGTTCTATAATTCGCCC.

About this clone: The listed genes are named as in mouse. The CDR3 goes on 4 residues after the read ends, and that part is filled in from the germline J gene. The same CDR3 can be traced to other DNA sequences in this sample. The chain has TRBV13-1 and TRBJ2-5; TRBD1 matches 11 bases. The germline V gene encodes CDR1 NSHNY and CDR2 SYGAGN. CDR3 length: 14 amino acids. The CDR3 is CASSGGTGGDTQYF. The sequenced part of the CDR3 DNA is TGTGCCAGCAGTGGAGGGACAGGGGGAGAC.

Comment on this clone: Mouse gene names and germline throughout. The read finishes 4 residues shy of the CDR3 end, and the germline J gene is used to complete it. The rearrangement joins TRBV13-2 to TRBJ2-2; 11 bases are a match to TRBD2. The CDR3 is 16 amino acids. V was pared by 5 bases and J by 4 bases, with 7 bases of the junction left unmatched. Per germline, CDR1 NNHNN and CDR2 SYGAGS (reference sequence). CDR3 protein: CASGLGLGVVTGQLYF. CDR3 bases read: TGTGCCAGCGGGCTGGGACTGGGGGTTGTCACCGGG.

A word on this clone: These gene names are mouse names. The DNA ends 4 residues before the CDR3 does, and the rest of the CDR3 is filled in from the germline J gene. The rearrangement joins TRBV13-3 to TRBJ2-7; TRBD1 matches 7 bases. From germline, CDR1 is NNHDY and CDR2 SYVADS. This CDR3 spans 13 amino acids. CDR3 amino acids: CASSDVTGDEQYF. The sequenced part of the CDR3 DNA is TGTGCCAGCAGTGATGTCACAGGGGAT.

This clone was seen only a few times. The listed genes are named as in mouse. Other nucleotide sequences in the sample specify the same CDR3. Incomplete CDR3 DNA: TGTGCCAGCAGCCCCGGACAGAGCTCCTAT. Translation: CASSPGQSSY. The entire CDR3 is CASSPGQSSYEQYF. The rearrangement uses TRBV5 and TRBJ2-7, with TRBD1 as a possible D gene (6 bases). Read sequence stops 4 residues before the CDR3 end, and the germline J gene provides the missing end. The CDR3 covers 14 residues. The germline V and J ends were trimmed by 4 bases and 0 bases, with 10 bases remaining between them. CDR1 is LGHNA and CDR2 is YNLKQL in the germline V gene (reference sequence).

This clone was recorded a few times. Here the gene names and germline are mouse. The read comes to an end 4 residues before the CDR3 does, leaving the germline J gene to fill in the end. The identical CDR3 is also encoded by other nucleotide sequences in the sample. The rearrangement uses TRBV1 and TRBJ2-1, with 7 bases matching TRBD1. Germline CDR1 NSQYPW, CDR2 LRSPGD (reference sequence). The CDR3 runs 15 residues. The J segment lost 1 base and the V segment lost 1 base, leaving 1 base of the junction unmatched. The CDR3: CTCSAGGQNYAEQFF. The sequenced CDR3 bases are TGCACCTGCAGTGCAGGGGGACAGAACTATGCT.

This clone was observed a few times. Gene names are the mouse ones. The read ends 4 residues before the CDR3 terminus; that terminus is restored from the germline J gene. The chain carries TRBV13-1 and TRBJ1-2; 9 nucleotides line up with TRBD1. The CDR3 sequence is 15 residues long. Germline trimming cut 7 bases from V and 0 bases from J; bases unmatched to any gene: 7. Germline-derived CDR1 and CDR2 are NSHNY and SYGAGN. Incomplete CDR3 DNA: TGTGCCAGCCGCCGGGACAGGGCCTCAAACTCC. It codes for CASRRDRASNS. The whole CDR3 protein reads CASRRDRASNSDYTF.

For this clone: Mouse names are used for the genes. Read coverage stops 4 residues before the CDR3 terminus; the germline J gene supplies the remainder. This sequence joins TRBV13-2 and TRBJ2-7; 8 bases fit TRBD2. Germline CDR1 NNHNN, CDR2 SYGAGS (reference sequence). The CDR3 spans 15 residues. The covered CDR3 bases are TGTGCCAGCGGTGAGGCGACCTGGGGGGTGTAT. Encoded protein: CASGEATWGVY. The CDR3 in full is CASGEATWGVYEQYF.

This clone has a handful of counts. Gene names denote mouse genes. The CDR3 end falls 3 residues outside the read, so it is completed with the germline J gene. The chain combines TRBV5 with TRBJ1-6, with 10 positions matching TRBD1. TRBJ1-6 is classed as an ORF, of uncertain function. After removal of 0 bases from V and 9 bases from J, the junction contained 5 bases not matched to a gene. The CDR3 contains 16 residues. CDR1 is LGHNA and CDR2 is YNLKQL in the germline V gene (reference sequence). The CDR3 reads CASSQDRRTGGSPLYF. Incomplete CDR3 DNA: TGTGCCAGCAGCCAAGATAGAAGGACAGGGGGTTCGCCC.

This clone has a handful of counts. Mouse names are used for the genes. The read finishes 4 residues shy of the CDR3 end, and the germline J gene is used to complete it. Other nucleotide sequences in the sample specify the same CDR3. V and J are TRBV14 and TRBJ2-1, with a tentative D call TRBD1 (7 bases). Germline CDR1 reads SGHDT; CDR2 reads FRDEAV. The CDR3 sequence is 14 residues long. CDR3 bases read: TGTGCCAGCAGTTTAGGGGGCGCGGGAGCT. Translating it yields CASSLGGAGA. The complete CDR3 protein is CASSLGGAGAEQFF.

This clone was seen only a few times. Any gene name here is a mouse gene name. This CDR3 is also generated by other DNA sequences in the sample. The sequenced CDR3 bases are TGTGCCAGCAGTGGATCGGGACAGTATAATTCGCCC. Translated, it gives CASSGSGQYNSP. The full CDR3 protein reads CASSGSGQYNSPLYF. V and J are TRBV13-1 and TRBJ1-6, with 7 bases matching TRBD1. Read sequence stops 3 residues before the CDR3 end, and the germline J gene provides the missing end. TRBJ1-6 is an ORF for which the function is uncertain. The CDR3 loop spans 15 amino acids. Per germline, CDR1 NSHNY and CDR2 SYGAGN. J gave up 4 bases and V 3 bases, and 4 bases lay outside the gene matches.

As regards this clone: Gene names are the mouse ones. The read ends 4 residues shy of where the CDR3 ends; the end is completed using the germline J gene. V usage is TRBV31 and J usage is TRBJ2-3, with D perhaps matching TRBD2 (7 bases). The germline V and J ends were trimmed by 5 bases and 2 bases, with 14 bases remaining between them. The CDR3 totals 14 residues. CDR1 and CDR2 from the germline V gene are GKSSPN and SITVG. The sequenced part of the CDR3 DNA is TGTGCCTGGGCGCGGGGGGCGTATGCAGAA. It is translated as CAWARGAYAE. The full CDR3 reads CAWARGAYAETLYF.

This clone was counted ten times or more. Gene names are mouse gene names. The CDR3 extends 4 residues past the end of the read, so its final part is completed from the germline J gene. J is TRBJ2-2 and V is TRBV17, with 9 bases aligning to TRBD2. This CDR3 contains 16 residues. J was trimmed by 0 bases and V by 7 bases; bases with no gene match: 6. Germline lookup yields CDR1 MNHDT and CDR2 YYDKIL. The CDR3 spells CASTPDWGPNTGQLYF. The DNA read from the CDR3 is TGTGCTAGCACACCGGACTGGGGCCCAAACACCGGG.

Concerning this clone itself: Genes and germline are mouse. Coverage ceases 4 residues before the CDR3 finishes, and the germline J gene fills in the end. The V and J genes are TRBV5 and TRBJ2-3; 8 bases are shared with TRBD2. Germline CDR1 is LGHNA and CDR2 is YNLKQL (reference sequence). The CDR3 runs 18 residues. The V segment lost 0 bases and the J segment 3 bases; nucleotides outside the gene matches: 11. The sequenced part of the CDR3 DNA is TGTGCCAGCAGCCAAGATCGAGAGGGGGGGCGCCGGGCAGAA. The encoded protein is CASSQDREGGRRAE. The whole CDR3 protein is CASSQDREGGRRAETLYF.

This clone occurred a few times. Mouse germline and gene names are used. The read gets to within 3 residues of the CDR3 end, and the germline J gene fills in the rest. The chain employs TRBV19 and TRBJ1-6; D possibly corresponds to TRBD1 (6 bases). TRBJ1-6 is recorded as an ORF, its role being uncertain. V lost 2 bases, J lost 4 bases, and 13 bases lay in between. The CDR3 runs to 16 residues. The germline V gene has CDR1 FNHDT and CDR2 SITEND (reference sequence). The part of the CDR3 DNA that was read is TGTGCCAGCAGTATGGGGGGGGCTTATTATAATTCGCCC. Its protein product is CASSMGGAYYNSP. The whole CDR3 is CASSMGGAYYNSPLYF.

With respect to this clone: The germline and genes are mouse ones. The read ends 4 residues shy of where the CDR3 ends; the end is completed using the germline J gene. This sequence joins TRBV19 and TRBJ2-5; 14 bases align to TRBD2. V trimming: 5 bases; J trimming: 0 bases; junction bases outside the gene matches: 5. This CDR3 is built from 17 residues. The germline CDR1 and CDR2 sequences are FNHDT and SITEND (reference sequence). CDR3 DNA (partial): TGTGCCAGCAGCCCGGGACTGGGGGGGCTTAACCAAGAC. It translates to CASSPGLGGLNQD. The complete CDR3 sequence is CASSPGLGGLNQDTQYF. The whole variable domain, remainder taken from reference TRBV19 and TRBJ2-5, is GGIITQTPKFLIGQEGQKLTLKCQQNFNHDTMYWYRQDSGKGLRLIYYSITENDLQKGDLSEGYDASREKKSSFSLTVTSAQKNEMAVFLCASSPGLGGLNQDTQYFGPGTRLLVL.

In this sample, this clone turned up a few times. Gene names and germline refer to mouse. The CDR3: CASSQEPGGSSAETLYF. The CDR3 bases that were read are TGTGCCAGCAGCCAAGAACCGGGGGGCTCTAGTGCAGAA. V is TRBV5 and J is TRBJ2-3; D is perhaps TRBD2 (7 bases). The missing CDR3 end, 4 residues past where the read stops, is filled in from the germline J gene. The CDR3 has 17 amino acids. The V gene's germline CDR1 is LGHNA and CDR2 YNLKQL (reference sequence). V was cut by 0 bases and J by 0 bases, with 13 bases left in between.

With respect to this clone: Gene names are the mouse ones. The CDR3 end falls 4 residues outside the read, so it is completed with the germline J gene. The chain couples TRBV14 to TRBJ1-2; 9 bases fit TRBD1. Germline V gene data show CDR1 as SGHDT and CDR2 as FRDEAV. There are 14 residues in the CDR3. J was trimmed by 3 bases and V by 4 bases; bases with no gene match: 4. The covered CDR3 bases are TGTGCCAGCAGTACAGGGGGCGCGGACTCC. Amino acids: CASSTGGADS. The full CDR3 sequence reads CASSTGGADSDYTF. The full variable domain, rest sourced from reference TRBV14 and TRBJ1-2, is EAGVTQSPRYAVLQEGQAVSFWCDPISGHDTLYWYQQPRDQGPQLLVYFRDEAVIDNSQLPSDRFSAVRPKGTNSTLKIQSAKQGDTATYLCASSTGGADSDYTFGSGTRLLVI.

To note about this clone: Mouse gene names apply. The read stops 4 residues short of the end of the CDR3; the missing end is completed from the germline J gene. V and J are TRBV13-2 and TRBJ2-2, with TRBD2 matching 11 bases. Germline loops: CDR1 NNHNN, CDR2 SYGAGS (reference sequence). This CDR3 spans 17 amino acids. Unmatched junction bases numbered 6, after V lost 1 base and J lost 4 bases. CDR3 amino acids: CASGDPGLGEGTGQLYF. The sequenced part of the CDR3 DNA is TGTGCCAGCGGTGATCCGGGACTGGGGGAGGGCACCGGG.

Worth noting for this clone: Gene names and germline refer to mouse. The read falls 4 residues short of the CDR3 end, and the missing part is taken from the germline J gene. The rearrangement links TRBV14 to TRBJ2-5, with 7 bases matching TRBD1. The V gene's germline CDR1 is SGHDT and CDR2 FRDEAV. The CDR3 is made up of 14 amino acids. CDR3 protein: CASSFIGTEDTQYF. The CDR3 DNA, read in part, is TGTGCCAGCAGTTTTATAGGGACAGAAGAC.

The sample holds a few counts of this clone. Genes here carry mouse names. The read gets to within 4 residues of the CDR3 end, and the germline J gene fills in the rest. This specimen includes other DNA sequences encoding the same CDR3. J is TRBJ2-5 and V is TRBV1; TRBD2 aligns across 7 bases. Germline V gene lookup returns CDR1 NSQYPW and CDR2 LRSPGD (reference sequence). This CDR3 spans 14 amino acids. The DNA read from the CDR3 is TGCACCTGCAGTGCAGAGGGGGGGGGAGAC. The encoded protein is CTCSAEGGGD. The full CDR3 protein is CTCSAEGGGDTQYF.